These T cell receptor beta chains were read from a single sample in a study of PD-L1 blockade in urothelial cancer. Sequenced by immunoSEQ multiplex PCR; TCRdb stores in-frame clones only, minus some. The data hold tens of thousands of clones, with around 84% observed a single time. Sample: PBMCs, taken around atezolizumab (anti-PD-L1) treatment. Receptors originate from a woman between 65 and 79 years old with urothelial cancer. The CDR3 runs from the conserved cysteine through the conserved F or W. A D gene is named only where the DNA matches it firmly. Clone size, where shown, is once, few, many, or a class for clones that have expanded.

d_gene,abundance,v_gene,j_gene,CDR3aa,CDR3nt
-,-,TRBV5-4,TRBJ1-4,CASSHDGRRGEKLFF,TGTGCCAGCAGCCACGATGGCCGACGAGGTGAAAAACTGTTTTTT
-,-,TRBV10-3,TRBJ1-5,CAITAGADQPQHF,TGTGCCATCACGGCAGGGGCGGACCAGCCCCAGCATTTT
-,-,TRBV27,TRBJ1-2,CASSYKSGDSSGYGYTF,TGTGCCAGCAGCTATAAATCCGGGGATTCAAGTGGCTATGGCTACACCTTC
TRBD1,-,TRBV5-1,TRBJ1-3,CASSTLGQGSGNTIYF,TGCGCCAGCAGCACCCTGGGACAGGGGTCCGGAAACACCATATATTTT
TRBD2,once,TRBV29-1,TRBJ2-1,CSVEFYGTNYNEQFF,TGCAGCGTTGAATTCTACGGGACTAACTACAATGAGCAGTTCTTC
-,-,TRBV5-1,TRBJ2-5,CASSLRGDQETQYF,TGCGCCAGCAGCTTGCGCGGGGACCAAGAGACCCAGTACTTC
TRBD1,once,TRBV7-9,TRBJ1-1,CASSQQGTTEAFF,TGTGCCAGCAGCCAACAGGGGACCACTGAAGCTTTCTTT
-,few,TRBV29-1,TRBJ1-4,CSVGSGEKLFF,TGCAGCGTTGGGTCCGGTGAAAAACTGTTTTTT
-,-,TRBV5-4,TRBJ2-2,CASSLAGHMNTGELFF,TGTGCCAGCAGCTTGGCCGGTCATATGAACACCGGGGAGCTGTTTTTT
-,once,TRBV5-1,TRBJ1-1,CASSLGQGKNTEAFF,TGCGCCAGCAGCTTGGGTCAGGGGAAGAACACTGAAGCTTTCTTT
-,few,TRBV7-9,TRBJ1-1,CASSIKREVTEAFF,TGTGCCAGCAGCATTAAGAGGGAGGTTACTGAAGCTTTCTTT
-,-,TRBV5-1,TRBJ2-6,CASSFLLDRSSGANVLTF,TGCGCCAGCAGCTTCCTTCTTGACAGAAGCTCTGGGGCCAACGTCCTGACTTTC
-,-,TRBV7-8,TRBJ1-5,CASSLGQGLYNQPQHF,TGTGCCAGCAGCTTAGGGCAGGGGCTATACAATCAGCCCCAGCATTTT
-,-,TRBV5-1,TRBJ1-4,CASSFDPLSTETNEKLFF,TGCGCCAGCAGCTTTGATCCCCTGTCGACAGAAACTAATGAAAAACTGTTTTTT
TRBD1,-,TRBV7-9,TRBJ1-3,CASSLGTAHSGNTIYF,TGTGCCAGCAGCTTGGGGACAGCACACTCTGGAAACACCATATATTTT
-,many,TRBV7-2,TRBJ1-2,CASSLETRNYGYTF,TGTGCCAGCAGCTTAGAAACAAGAAACTATGGCTACACCTTC
-,-,TRBV2,TRBJ2-5,CASSDTGIQETQYF,TGTGCCAGCAGTGACACAGGGATCCAAGAGACCCAGTACTTC
-,-,TRBV9,TRBJ2-1,CASSVAGWYEQFF,TGTGCCAGCAGCGTAGCGGGTTGGTATGAGCAGTTCTTC
TRBD1,-,TRBV5-1,TRBJ1-2,CASSRGTEWDGYTF,TGCGCCAGCAGCCGGGGGACAGAATGGGATGGCTACACCTTC
TRBD2,few,TRBV18,TRBJ2-1,CASSPQPIPPGLAGDLYNEQFF,TGTGCCAGCTCACCTCAGCCGATCCCCCCGGGACTAGCGGGAGATTTGTACAATGAGCAGTTCTTC
TRBD2,-,TRBV9,TRBJ2-1,CASSSTSGGYNEQFF,TGTGCCAGCAGCTCCACTAGCGGGGGGTACAATGAGCAGTTCTTC
-,-,TRBV2,TRBJ1-1,CASSSLGQVVYTEAFF,TGTGCCAGCAGCTCTTTGGGGCAGGTTGTGTACACTGAAGCTTTCTTT
TRBD2,-,TRBV6-1,TRBJ2-7,CASSVGVLAGGPYEQYF,TGTGCCAGCAGTGTAGGGGTACTAGCGGGAGGGCCCTACGAGCAGTACTTC
-,few,TRBV28,TRBJ1-2,CASSFPSRVYTF,TGTGCCAGCAGTTTTCCCTCCAGGGTCTACACCTTC
-,-,TRBV18,TRBJ2-2,CASSPILGQGRTGELFF,TGTGCCAGCTCACCGATCCTAGGGCAGGGAAGAACCGGGGAGCTGTTTTTT
TRBD1,-,TRBV18,TRBJ2-1,CASSTAFLGQPSSYNEQFF,TGTGCCAGCTCAACGGCCTTCTTGGGACAGCCGAGCTCCTACAATGAGCAGTTCTTC
TRBD2,-,TRBV2,TRBJ2-7,CASRETSGYTYEQYF,TGTGCCAGCAGGGAGACTAGCGGGTATACCTACGAGCAGTACTTC
TRBD1,few,TRBV6-1,TRBJ1-6,CASSERQGRAPLHF,TGTGCCAGCAGTGAGAGACAGGGGAGGGCACCCCTCCACTTT
TRBD2,-,TRBV10-3,TRBJ2-3,CAISDSRGGPTDTQYF,TGTGCCATCAGTGACAGTCGGGGGGGCCCCACAGATACGCAGTATTTT
-,-,TRBV5-1,TRBJ2-7,CASSPMDGRDEQYF,TGCGCCAGCAGCCCCATGGACGGGAGAGACGAGCAGTACTTC
-,-,TRBV7-3,TRBJ2-5,CASSLTAAGETQYF,TGTGCCAGCAGCTTAACGGCGGCGGGGGAGACCCAGTACTTC
TRBD2,-,TRBV18,TRBJ2-3,CASSPPSGGGTDTQYF,TGTGCCAGCTCACCACCCTCCGGGGGGGGCACAGATACGCAGTATTTT
-,-,TRBV30,TRBJ1-4,CACTSDSEQEKLFF,TGTGCCTGCACCTCAGACAGTGAGCAAGAAAAACTGTTTTTT
-,-,TRBV25-1,TRBJ1-5,CASSEYGSNQPQHF,TGTGCCAGCAGTGAATATGGCAGCAATCAGCCCCAGCATTTT
TRBD1,once,TRBV7-9,TRBJ2-6,CANPQGDSGANVLTF,TGTGCCAACCCACAGGGGGACTCTGGGGCCAACGTCCTGACTTTC
TRBD2,-,TRBV2,TRBJ2-2,CASSDFRTSRYTGELFF,TGTGCCAGCAGTGATTTTCGGACTAGCCGATACACCGGGGAGCTGTTTTTT